The clone carrying this T cell receptor (beta chain) was counted only a few times. Its specificity is not known. The data originate from a study of OX40 agonist ivuxolimab in advanced cancers. The repertoire was sequenced with immunoSEQ multiplex PCR; TCRdb's copy has only in-frame clones and lacks some. The repertoire includes about 17,000 clones, over 80% of them detected once, and around an eighth sits in the top ten. Regarding the study as a whole: The study did not work out the antigen specificity of the expanded peripheral T cells.

With 6 bases removed from V and 7 bases from J, the gap between germline ends came to 13 bases. This CDR3 is built from 13 residues. Looked up from germline, CDR1 is ENHRY and CDR2 is SYGVKD. This TCR derives from an adult with an advanced solid tumor such as melanoma, head and neck, liver or kidney cancer. This chain joins TRBV10-3 and TRBJ1-5; D uncertain. The material sequenced was CD4+ or CD8+ T cells sorted from blood, taken in a trial of the OX40 agonist ivuxolimab. CDR3 sequence reads: CAIRQEGEQPQHF. The CDR3 DNA reads as TGTGCCATCAGGCAGGAGGGTGAACAGCCCCAGCATTTT.